This TCR beta chain derives from a study of cytomegalovirus exposure and HLA in healthy donors. The length of the CDR3 is 15 residues. V shed 1 base and J 6 bases; nucleotides not matched to a gene: 9. Germline V gene lookup returns CDR1 SGHRS and CDR2 YFSETQ. PCR employed 60 Vbeta and 13 Jbeta primers. Sequencing was performed with immunoSEQ multiplex PCR; in TCRdb, only in-frame clones are kept and a portion is missing. The sample has 100,000 to 150,000 clones, 75% to 85% seen once. The TCR originated in a middle-aged man in good health and CMV-seronegative. This chain uses TRBV5-1 with TRBJ2-7; the match to TRBD1 covers 8 bases. The specimen was PBMCs. CDR3 in amino acids: CASSLRNDRGGEQYF. The CDR3 nucleotides are TGCGCCAGCAGCTTGCGGAACGACAGGGGTGGCGAGCAGTACTTC.